What follows are 21 T cell receptor beta chains derived from one specimen sequenced in a study of blood T cell repertoires in COVID-19. The data were produced by immunoSEQ multiplex PCR, yet TCRdb's version contains in-frame clones alone and is incomplete. The table includes approximately 280,000 clones, approximately 85% detected once. The sample taken for sequencing was peripheral blood. The receptors were sampled from a man aged 18 to 35 with active or convalescent COVID-19.

The chain recombines TRBV2 with TRBJ1-2; a weak D match, TRBD1 (5 bases). The CDR3 runs to 13 residues. The germline V gene has CDR1 SNHLY and CDR2 FYNNEI. V was clipped by 7 bases and J by 2 bases, with 11 bases between them. The CDR3 protein is CASIAGSNYGYTF. As DNA, the CDR3 is TGTGCCAGCATCGCAGGGTCAAACTATGGCTACACCTTC.

The rearrangement links TRBV6-5 to TRBJ2-3, with TRBD1 as a possible D gene (5 bases). Per the germline V gene, CDR1 is MNHEY and CDR2 is SVGAGI. The germline V and J ends were trimmed by 5 bases and 6 bases, with 15 bases remaining between them. The CDR3 length is 14 residues. The CDR3 sequence: CASSLDRARDTQYF. The CDR3, as DNA: TGTGCCAGCAGTCTTGACAGAGCCCGGGATACGCAGTATTTT.

The chain links TRBV19 to TRBJ1-5; a weak D match, TRBD1 (5 bases). This CDR3 spans 16 amino acids. With 1 base removed from V and 1 base from J, the gap between germline ends came to 11 bases. CDR1 LNHDA and CDR2 SQIVND come from the germline V gene (reference sequence). CDR3 sequence (DNA): TGTGCCAGTAGTATAGGCAGGGTAGGAAGCAATCAGCCCCAGCATTTT. This sequence encodes CASSIGRVGSNQPQHF.

V is TRBV6-6 and J is TRBJ2-3, with no clear D. This CDR3 is 16 amino acids long. Trimming took 0 bases from V and 2 from J, leaving 12 bases between them. CDR1 and CDR2 from the germline V gene are MNHNY and SVGAGI (reference sequence). Here the CDR3 reads CASSYSESTYTDTQYF. The DNA of the CDR3 is TGTGCCAGCAGTTACTCGGAGTCTACTTACACAGATACGCAGTATTTT.

V is TRBV15 and J is TRBJ1-5, with D uncertain. In germline, CDR1 is LNHNV, CDR2 YYDKDF (reference sequence). V lost 1 base and J 0 bases, leaving 7 bases between the germline ends. The CDR3 is made up of 15 amino acids. This CDR3 reads CATSRVGNSNQPQHF. The CDR3, as DNA: TGTGCCACCAGCAGAGTCGGGAATAGCAATCAGCCCCAGCATTTT.

The genes are TRBV12-3 or TRBV12-4 and TRBJ1-2; D is unclear. This CDR3 region has 13 residues. Between the trimmed V and J ends, which lost 3 bases and 6 bases, there was a span of 11 bases. Here the CDR3 reads CASSLGSGNGYTF. The CDR3 DNA reads TGTGCCAGCAGTTTGGGCTCGGGGAATGGCTACACCTTC.

The chain combines TRBV20-1 with TRBJ1-5; TRBD1 matches 10 bases. The CDR3 length is 15 residues. Trimming removed 3 bases from V and 7 bases from J; junction bases left unmatched: 9. The germline CDR1 and CDR2 sequences are DFQATT and SNEGSKA (reference sequence). CDR3: CSASSGTGERQPQHF. CDR3 bases: TGCAGTGCTAGTTCCGGGACAGGGGAGAGACAGCCCCAGCATTTT.

This clone was seen more than once but under ten times. The chain couples TRBV19 to TRBJ1-5; TRBD1 matches at 8 bases. Germline V CDR1 and CDR2: LNHDA, SQIVND (reference sequence). V gave up 6 bases and J gave up 2 bases; unmatched junction bases: 0. The CDR3 is made up of 13 amino acids. The CDR3 spells CASRGQGNQPQHF. Here the CDR3 DNA reads TGTGCCAGTAGGGGACAGGGCAATCAGCCCCAGCATTTT.

V gene TRBV7-2 combines with J gene TRBJ2-5; possibly TRBD2 for D (6 bases). The V gene's germline CDR1 is SGHTA and CDR2 FQGNSA. The germline V and J ends were trimmed by 5 bases and 0 bases, with 10 bases remaining between them. The CDR3 covers 14 residues. The DNA of the CDR3 is TGTGCCAGCAGCCCCCCTAGCGACCAAGAGACCCAGTACTTC. Translated: CASSPPSDQETQYF.

The J gene is TRBJ1-3, the V gene TRBV9; D call uncertain. The CDR3 sequence is 17 residues long. Germline CDR1 and CDR2: SGDLS and YYNGEE. Trimming took 0 bases from V and 0 from J, leaving 13 bases between them. CDR3 sequence: CASSVAPIESSGNTIYF. The DNA for the CDR3 is TGTGCCAGCAGCGTAGCCCCCATAGAGAGCTCTGGAAACACCATATATTTT.

The CDR3, as DNA: TGTGCCAGCTCATCGGGACAGGGGGCGAGGCCCCAGCATTTT. Its protein product is CASSSGQGARPQHF. The J gene is TRBJ1-5, the V gene TRBV18; 12 nucleotides align to TRBD1. This CDR3 region has 14 residues. In germline, CDR1 is KGHSH, CDR2 LQKENI. V shed 5 bases and J 9 bases; nucleotides not matched to a gene: 5.

The J gene is TRBJ2-3, the V gene TRBV3-1 (or the pseudogene TRBV3-2); 8 bases align to TRBD2. Unmatched junction bases numbered 12, after V lost 9 bases and J lost 1 base. Looked up from germline, CDR1 is LGHDT and CDR2 is YNNKEL (reference sequence). This CDR3 has 16 amino acids. The CDR3 loop reads CASSGGELEGTDTQYF. The CDR3 nucleotides are TGTGCCAGTTCGGGGGGGGAGCTCGAGGGCACAGATACGCAGTATTTT.

With regard to this clone: Other DNA variants within this sample encode the same CDR3. The chain couples TRBV11-2 to TRBJ2-7; 10 bases map to TRBD1. The CDR3 is 14 residues long. Per germline, CDR1 SGHAT and CDR2 FQNNGV. Trimming cost V 5 bases and J 1 base; bases outside gene matches: 2. CDR3 in amino acids: CASSPGQGSYEQYF. DNA of the CDR3: TGTGCCAGCAGCCCGGGACAGGGGTCCTACGAGCAGTACTTC.

This sequence joins TRBV5-1 and TRBJ1-3; D may be TRBD1 (5 bases). The CDR3 has 15 amino acids. Germline V gene lookup returns CDR1 SGHRS and CDR2 YFSETQ. Between the trimmed V and J ends, which lost 7 bases and 0 bases, there was a span of 14 bases. In DNA, the CDR3 is TGCGCCAGCGGACCTGACAGCCTCTCTGGAAACACCATATATTTT. It yields the protein CASGPDSLSGNTIYF.

This clone appeared a single time. The chain uses TRBV4-1 and TRBJ1-5, with 8 bases that match TRBD1. The CDR3 totals 16 residues. V shed 4 bases and J 6 bases; nucleotides not matched to a gene: 11. Per germline, CDR1 MGHRA and CDR2 YSYEKL. CDR3 in DNA: TGCGCCAGCAGCCGCGGACAGGGATCGGCACTTCAGCCCCAGCATTTT. It codes for CASSRGQGSALQPQHF.

This chain joins TRBV18 and TRBJ1-4; D is unclear. This CDR3 contains 13 residues. The germline V gene encodes CDR1 KGHSH and CDR2 LQKENI. The ends were cut back, 2 bases at V and 5 bases at J, with 6 bases in the middle. The CDR3 nucleotides are TGTGCCAGCTCACCATCGGTAAATGAAAAACTGTTTTTT. Translation gives CASSPSVNEKLFF. The variable domain in full, completed from reference TRBV18 and TRBJ1-4, reads NAGVMQNPRHLVRRRGQEARLRCSPMKGHSHVYWYRQLPEEGLKFMVYLQKENIIDESGMPKERFSAEFPKEGPSILRIQQVVRGDSAAYFCASSPSVNEKLFFGSGTQLSVL.

The chain recombines TRBV5-6 with TRBJ2-7; possible D gene TRBD1, 6 bases. The ends were cut back, 2 bases at V and 0 bases at J, with 9 bases in the middle. This CDR3 has 14 amino acids. The V gene's germline CDR1 is SGHDT and CDR2 YYEEEE. Here the CDR3 reads CASSFVDSSYEQYF. CDR3 DNA: TGTGCCAGCAGCTTCGTGGACAGCTCCTACGAGCAGTACTTC.

This chain uses TRBV4-3 with TRBJ1-3; tentatively, D is TRBD1 (6 bases). This CDR3 spans 18 amino acids. The V end lost 1 base, the J end lost 3 bases, and 19 bases lay between the germline ends. Germline loops: CDR1 LGHNA, CDR2 YSLEER. The CDR3 loop is CASSQAPVVGARGNTIYF. The CDR3 DNA reads TGCGCCAGCAGCCAAGCTCCCGTCGTGGGGGCGCGTGGAAACACCATATATTTT.

This clone was recorded a few times. The chain employs TRBV25-1 and TRBJ1-2; 7 nucleotides align to TRBD1. The CDR3 spans 12 residues. Trimming removed 4 bases from V and 4 bases from J; junction bases left unmatched: 0. CDR1 and CDR2 from the germline V gene are MGHDK and SYGVNS. The CDR3 loop reads CASSGDSYGYTF. In nucleotides, the CDR3 is TGTGCCAGCAGTGGGGACAGCTATGGCTACACCTTC.

The chain is built from TRBV29-1 and TRBJ1-2, with D maybe TRBD1 (5 bases). CDR1 and CDR2 (germline): SQVTM, ANQGSEA. The CDR3 is 14 amino acids. V lost 5 bases, J lost 2 bases, and 15 bases lay in between. In DNA form, the CDR3 reads TGCAGCGTTTATTCCCTGACAGTCAACTATGGCTACACCTTC. Protein sequence: CSVYSLTVNYGYTF.

The gene calls are TRBV5-1 and TRBJ1-6, with D unresolved. Per the germline V gene, CDR1 is SGHRS and CDR2 is YFSETQ. V was pared by 0 bases and J by 5 bases, with 6 bases between. The CDR3 spans 14 residues. CDR3 in DNA: TGCGCCAGCAGCTTGGAAACAGATAATTCACCCCTCCACTTT. This encodes CASSLETDNSPLHF. Complete variable domain (other parts from reference TRBV5-1 and TRBJ1-6): KAGVTQTPRYLIKTRGQQVTLSCSPISGHRSVSWYQQTPGQGLQFLFEYFSETQRNKGNFPGRFSGRQFSNSRSEMNVSTLELGDSALYLCASSLETDNSPLHFGNGTRLTVT.